The 12 T cell receptor beta chains below were found in one sample sequenced in a study of cytomegalovirus exposure and HLA in healthy donors. Amplification used 60 Vbeta primers and 13 Jbeta primers. The table came from immunoSEQ multiplex PCR; TCRdb's copy has only in-frame clones and leaves some out. This sample's table reports tens of thousands of clones. The sequencing sample was made of PBMCs. These receptors were collected from a young woman in good health and CMV-seronegative.

This chain connects TRBV5-1 to TRBJ2-1; weak D call: TRBD2 (5 bases). CDR1 is SGHRS, CDR2 YFSETQ, per germline. V dropped 0 bases and J dropped 9 bases, with 13 bases sitting between them. The length of the CDR3 is 14 residues. The CDR3 here is CASSLDEGLGEQFF. CDR3 DNA sequence: TGCGCCAGCAGCTTGGATGAGGGCTTGGGTGAGCAGTTCTTC.

The chain employs TRBV9 and TRBJ2-7, with a possible D match to TRBD1 (6 bases). V was shortened by 0 bases and J by 0 bases, with 7 bases between the two germline ends. There are 14 residues in the CDR3. Germline CDR1 SGDLS, CDR2 YYNGEE. The CDR3 is CASSVAGASYEQYF. CDR3 DNA: TGTGCCAGCAGCGTAGCAGGGGCCTCCTACGAGCAGTACTTC.

The rearrangement links TRBV30 to TRBJ2-1, with 14 positions matching TRBD2. There are 19 residues in the CDR3. Germline trimming cut 1 base from V and 1 base from J; bases unmatched to any gene: 9. The V gene's germline CDR1 is GTSNPN and CDR2 SVGIG (reference sequence). CDR3 loop: CAWSGLTSGRAGSYNEQFF. CDR3 DNA: TGTGCCTGGAGTGGGCTGACTAGCGGGAGGGCCGGGTCCTACAATGAGCAGTTCTTC.

The chain has TRBV6-1 and TRBJ1-1; 7 positions agree with TRBD1. Germline V CDR1 and CDR2: MNHNS, SASEGT. CDR3 length equals 18 residues. The junction had 19 bases not matched to a gene; V was cut back by 2 bases and J by 7 bases. CDR3 protein: CASSEFYGGIPTGVEAFF. The CDR3 DNA reads as TGTGCCAGCAGTGAATTTTATGGCGGGATCCCCACAGGGGTTGAAGCTTTCTTT.

The chain combines TRBV4-1 with TRBJ2-5, with TRBD2 identical over 9 bases. Germline trimming cut 6 bases from V and 7 bases from J; bases unmatched to any gene: 6. Germline CDR1 is MGHRA and CDR2 is YSYEKL. This CDR3 has 13 amino acids. CDR3 sequence reads: CASRSSGVVTQYF. In nucleotides, the CDR3 is TGCGCCAGCAGATCTAGCGGGGTGGTGACCCAGTACTTC.

The CDR3: CASSGGSGTDTQYF. The CDR3 coding sequence is TGTGCCAGCAGTGGCGGGAGCGGCACAGATACGCAGTATTTT. This chain links TRBV9 with TRBJ2-3; 7 bases match TRBD2. The trim removed 5 bases at V and 1 base at J, leaving 4 bases unmatched. Per germline, CDR1 SGDLS and CDR2 YYNGEE. CDR3 length: 14 residues.

The rearrangement links TRBV4-1 to TRBJ2-5, with 14 bases matching TRBD2. Germline CDR1 MGHRA, CDR2 YSYEKL. V lost 2 bases, J lost 5 bases, and 4 bases stayed unmatched. This CDR3 contains 16 residues. For the CDR3, the DNA is TGCGCCAGCAGCCAAACCGGACTAGCGGGGGGTGAGACCCAGTACTTC. Its protein product is CASSQTGLAGGETQYF.

V is TRBV18 and J is TRBJ1-4, with TRBD1 as a possible D gene (6 bases). Looked up from germline, CDR1 is KGHSH and CDR2 is LQKENI. Trimming took off 4 bases at V and 8 bases at J, with 20 bases between the two ends. This CDR3 spans 16 amino acids. CDR3 nucleotides: TGTGCCAGCTCACTCGCCGGGGGGGGGCCCGGCGAAAAACTGTTTTTT. Protein product: CASSLAGGGPGEKLFF.

J is TRBJ2-3 and V is TRBV5-4; TRBD2 matches 7 bases. This CDR3 contains 15 residues. Germline V gene lookup returns CDR1 SGHNT and CDR2 YYREEE (reference sequence). After removal of 0 bases from V and 2 bases from J, the junction contained 3 bases not matched to a gene. For the CDR3, the DNA is TGTGCCAGCAGCTTGGACGGGGGGTTCACAGATACGCAGTATTTT. It encodes CASSLDGGFTDTQYF. The variable domain in full, with the rest retrieved from reference TRBV5-4 and TRBJ2-3, is ETGVTQSPTHLIKTRGQQVTLRCSSQSGHNTVSWYQQALGQGPQFIFQYYREEENGRGNFPPRFSGLQFPNYSSELNVNALELDDSALYLCASSLDGGFTDTQYFGPGTRLTVL.

The V gene is TRBV5-6, the J gene TRBJ2-7, with TRBD2 as a possible D gene (6 bases). Germline V lookup: CDR1 SGHDT, CDR2 YYEEEE. The CDR3 has 14 residues. V lost 4 bases to trimming and J lost 7 bases, with 18 bases between them. CDR3 sequence reads: CASSVRTTGREQYF. CDR3 sequence (DNA): TGTGCCAGCAGCGTCCGGACGACTGGGAGGGAGCAGTACTTC.

This rearrangement joins TRBV10-2 to TRBJ2-1, with TRBD1 identical over 9 bases. From germline, CDR1 is WSHSY and CDR2 SAAADI. V was clipped by 7 bases and J by 7 bases; unmatched bases: 11. CDR3 length: 15 residues. CDR3 residues: CASTLDRGVLNEQFF. The CDR3 DNA reads TGCGCCAGCACCCTGGACAGGGGAGTTCTAAATGAGCAGTTCTTC.

V and J are TRBV6-6 and TRBJ1-1; a weak D match, TRBD1 (6 bases). V lost 6 bases and J lost 4, with 12 bases in between. This CDR3 region has 13 residues. Germline V gene sequence: CDR1 MNHNY, CDR2 SVGAGI (reference sequence). In nucleotides, the CDR3 is TGTGCCAGCAGACTCGCGACAGGCACTGAAGCTTTCTTT. Translating it yields CASRLATGTEAFF.